This T cell receptor beta chain was sequenced for a study of T-cell reconstitution after alpha-beta-depleted transplantation in children. Preparing the TCRbeta library involved the use of unique molecular identifiers. MiXCR, run by TCRdb on the PCR reads, gives a single entry per CDR3 protein. The table includes 200,000 to 250,000 distinct CDR3 sequences, around 12% detected once. The table lists this clonotype with a few counts. V dropped 0 bases and J dropped 5 bases, with 13 bases sitting between them. The CDR3 contains 15 residues. The germline V gene encodes CDR1 KGHSH and CDR2 LQKENI. The receptor comes from a human donor who donated a stem cell graft to a child with acute lymphoblastic leukemia. The chain employs TRBV18 and TRBJ1-1; tentatively, D is TRBD1 (6 bases). The sequences come from PBMCs from the stem cell graft donor, collected from the stem cell graft. As DNA, the CDR3 is TGTGCCAGCTCACCACCGAAAAAGGGGGGGACTGAAGCTTTCTTT. The encoded protein is CASSPPKKGGTEAFF.